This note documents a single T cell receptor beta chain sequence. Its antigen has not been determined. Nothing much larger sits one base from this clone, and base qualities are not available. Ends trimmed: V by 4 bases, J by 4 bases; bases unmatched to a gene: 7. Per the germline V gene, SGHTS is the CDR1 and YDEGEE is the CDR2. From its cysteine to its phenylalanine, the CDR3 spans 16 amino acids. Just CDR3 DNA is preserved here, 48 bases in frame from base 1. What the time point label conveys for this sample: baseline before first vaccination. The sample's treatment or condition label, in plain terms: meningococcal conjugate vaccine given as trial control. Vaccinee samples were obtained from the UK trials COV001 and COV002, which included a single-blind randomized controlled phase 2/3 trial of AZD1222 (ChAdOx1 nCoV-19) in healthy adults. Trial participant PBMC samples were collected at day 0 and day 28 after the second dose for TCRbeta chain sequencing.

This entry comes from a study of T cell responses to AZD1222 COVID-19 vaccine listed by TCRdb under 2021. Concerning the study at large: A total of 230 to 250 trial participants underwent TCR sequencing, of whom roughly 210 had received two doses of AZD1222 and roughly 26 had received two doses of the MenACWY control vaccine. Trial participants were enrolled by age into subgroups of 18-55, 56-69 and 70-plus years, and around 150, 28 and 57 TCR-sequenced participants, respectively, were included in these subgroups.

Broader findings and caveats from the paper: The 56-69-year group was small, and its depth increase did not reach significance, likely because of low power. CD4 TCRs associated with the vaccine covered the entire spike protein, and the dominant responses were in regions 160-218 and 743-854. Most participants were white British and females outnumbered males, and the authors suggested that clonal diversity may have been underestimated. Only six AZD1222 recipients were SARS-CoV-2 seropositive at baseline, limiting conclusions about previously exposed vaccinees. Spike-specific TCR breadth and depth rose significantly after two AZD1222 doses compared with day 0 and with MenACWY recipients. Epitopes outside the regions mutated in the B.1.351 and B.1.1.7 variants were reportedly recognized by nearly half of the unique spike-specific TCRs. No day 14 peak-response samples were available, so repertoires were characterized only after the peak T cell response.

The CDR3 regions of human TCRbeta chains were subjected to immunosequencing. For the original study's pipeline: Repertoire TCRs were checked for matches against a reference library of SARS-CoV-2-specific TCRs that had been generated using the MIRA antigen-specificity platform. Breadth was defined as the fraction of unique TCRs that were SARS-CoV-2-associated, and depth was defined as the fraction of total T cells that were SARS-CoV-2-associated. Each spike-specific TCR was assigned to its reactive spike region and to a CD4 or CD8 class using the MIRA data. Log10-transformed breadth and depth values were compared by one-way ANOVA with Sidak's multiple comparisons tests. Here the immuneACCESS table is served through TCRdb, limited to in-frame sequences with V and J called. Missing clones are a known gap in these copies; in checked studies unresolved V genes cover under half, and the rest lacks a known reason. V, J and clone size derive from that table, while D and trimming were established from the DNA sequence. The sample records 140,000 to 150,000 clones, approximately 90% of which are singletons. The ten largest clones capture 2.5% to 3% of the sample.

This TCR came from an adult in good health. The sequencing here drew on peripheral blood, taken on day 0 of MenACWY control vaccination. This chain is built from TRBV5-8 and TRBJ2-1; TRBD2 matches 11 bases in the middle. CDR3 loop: CASSKNSGRAYNEQFF. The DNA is TGTGCCAGCAGCAAGAATAGCGGGAGGGCTTACAATGAGCAGTTCTTC. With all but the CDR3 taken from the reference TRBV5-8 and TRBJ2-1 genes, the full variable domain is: EAGVTQSPTHLIKTRGQQATLRCSPISGHTSVYWYQQALGLGLQFLLWYDEGEERNRGNFPPRFSGRQFPNYSSELNVNALELEDSALYLCASSKNSGRAYNEQFFGPGTRLTVL.